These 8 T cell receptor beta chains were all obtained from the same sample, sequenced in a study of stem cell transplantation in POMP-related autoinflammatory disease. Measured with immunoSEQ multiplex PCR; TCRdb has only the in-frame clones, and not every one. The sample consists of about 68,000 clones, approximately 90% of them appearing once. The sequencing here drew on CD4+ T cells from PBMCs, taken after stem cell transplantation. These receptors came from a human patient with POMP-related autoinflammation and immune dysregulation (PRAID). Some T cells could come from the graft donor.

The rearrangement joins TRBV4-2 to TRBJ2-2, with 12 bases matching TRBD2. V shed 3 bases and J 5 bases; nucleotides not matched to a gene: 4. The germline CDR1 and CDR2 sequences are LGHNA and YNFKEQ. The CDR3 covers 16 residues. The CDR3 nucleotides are TGTGCCAGCAGCCAGGCCGGGACTAGCGGGACCGGGGAGCTGTTTTTT. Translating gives CASSQAGTSGTGELFF.

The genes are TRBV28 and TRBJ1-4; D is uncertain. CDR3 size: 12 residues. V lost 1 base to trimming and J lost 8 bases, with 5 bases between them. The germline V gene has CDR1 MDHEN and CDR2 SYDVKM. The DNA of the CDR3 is TGTGCCAGCAGTTTATTAGGGGAAAAACTGTTTTTT. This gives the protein CASSLLGEKLFF.

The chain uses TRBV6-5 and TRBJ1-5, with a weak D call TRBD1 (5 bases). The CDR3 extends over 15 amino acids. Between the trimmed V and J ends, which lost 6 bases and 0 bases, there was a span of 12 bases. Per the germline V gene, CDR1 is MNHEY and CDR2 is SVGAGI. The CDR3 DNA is TGTGCCAGCAGGGGGGACGCCTATAGCAATCAGCCCCAGCATTTT. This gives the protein CASRGDAYSNQPQHF.

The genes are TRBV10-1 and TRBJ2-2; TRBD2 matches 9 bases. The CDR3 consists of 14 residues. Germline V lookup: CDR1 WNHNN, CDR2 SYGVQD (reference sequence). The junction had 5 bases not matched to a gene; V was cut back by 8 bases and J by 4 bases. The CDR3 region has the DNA TGCGCCAGCTCCCGCGGGGGGGGCACCGGGGAGCTGTTTTTT. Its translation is CASSRGGGTGELFF.

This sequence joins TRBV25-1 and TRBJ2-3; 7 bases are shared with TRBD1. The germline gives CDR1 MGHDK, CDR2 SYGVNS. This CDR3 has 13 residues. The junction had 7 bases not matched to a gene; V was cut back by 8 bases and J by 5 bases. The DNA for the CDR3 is TGTGCCAGCGCCCTACAGGGGCTAGATACGCAGTATTTT. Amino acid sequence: CASALQGLDTQYF.

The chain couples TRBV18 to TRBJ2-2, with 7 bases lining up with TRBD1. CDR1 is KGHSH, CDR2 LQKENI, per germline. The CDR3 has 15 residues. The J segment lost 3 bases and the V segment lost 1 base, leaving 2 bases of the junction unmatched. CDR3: CASSPRQGDTGELFF. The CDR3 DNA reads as TGTGCCAGCTCACCACGACAGGGAGACACCGGGGAGCTGTTTTTT.

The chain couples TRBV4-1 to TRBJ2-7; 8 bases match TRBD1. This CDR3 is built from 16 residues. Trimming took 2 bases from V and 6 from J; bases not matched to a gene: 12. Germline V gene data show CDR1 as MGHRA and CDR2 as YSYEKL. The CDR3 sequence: CASSQLLGQVFSEQYF. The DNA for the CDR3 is TGCGCCAGCAGCCAACTACTGGGACAGGTATTTAGCGAGCAGTACTTC.

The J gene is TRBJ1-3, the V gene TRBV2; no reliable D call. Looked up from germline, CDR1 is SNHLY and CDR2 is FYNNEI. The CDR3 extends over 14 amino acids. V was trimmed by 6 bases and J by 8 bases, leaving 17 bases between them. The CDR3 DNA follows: TGTGCCAGCAGGGATACCATCTACGGGGACACCATATATTTT. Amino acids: CASRDTIYGDTIYF.